These 21 T cell receptor beta chains came from one sample sequenced in a study of vaccination effects on CD4 cells after COVID-19. Expansion of antigen-specific CD4+ T cells with viral peptide pools was carried out by the ViraFEST assay before sequencing. Upon completion of around ten days in culture, CD4+ T cells were isolated. Previously uninfected by SARS-CoV-2, the vaccine recipients also showed negative nucleocapsid antibodies. The protocol was immunoSEQ multiplex PCR, while the TCRdb copy is restricted to in-frame clones and leaves out a portion. The sample yields about 73,000 clones, around 81% seen once. No antigens are known for them. The source was CD4+ T cells from PBMCs cultured with SARS-CoV-2 spike peptides, collected before COVID-19 vaccination. The receptor source for this set is a human donor who received a COVID-19 vaccine.

This chain joins TRBV6-6 and TRBJ1-5, with D possibly matching TRBD1 (6 bases). This CDR3 contains 15 residues. Trimming stripped 0 bases from V and 4 bases from J, with 10 bases between. Germline CDR1 MNHNY, CDR2 SVGAGI (reference sequence). The CDR3 sequence is CASSYSGGRNQPQHF. The DNA for the CDR3 is TGTGCCAGCAGTTACTCTGGGGGGCGGAATCAGCCCCAGCATTTT.

CDR3 sequence (DNA): TGCGCCAGCAGTAGACTAGCGGTCACAGATACGCAGTATTTT. Encoded protein: CASSRLAVTDTQYF. The chain carries TRBV10-1 and TRBJ2-3; 9 positions match TRBD2. This CDR3 is 14 amino acids long. After removal of 5 bases from V and 2 bases from J, the junction contained 2 bases not matched to a gene. Germline-derived CDR1 and CDR2 are WNHNN and SYGVQD (reference sequence).

This clone appeared a few times. The J gene is TRBJ1-4, the V gene TRBV27; D possibly corresponds to TRBD1 (6 bases). The CDR3 has 16 amino acids. Germline V gene lookup returns CDR1 MNHEY and CDR2 SMNVEV (reference sequence). The V and J ends lost 5 bases and 7 bases respectively, with 20 bases between them. CDR3 in DNA: TGTGCCAGCAGTGGCCAGGGGAATATGGCTGTTGAAAAACTGTTTTTT. Translated, it gives CASSGQGNMAVEKLFF. The variable domain in full, with the rest retrieved from reference TRBV27 and TRBJ1-4, is EAQVTQNPRYLITVTGKKLTVTCSQNMNHEYMSWYRQDPGLGLRQIYYSMNVEVTDKGDVPEGYKVSRKEKRNFPLILESPSPNQTSLYFCASSGQGNMAVEKLFFGSGTQLSVL.

The V call is TRBV2, the J call TRBJ1-1, with 8 bases fitting TRBD1. This CDR3 region has 14 residues. V trimming: 8 bases; J trimming: 4 bases; junction bases outside the gene matches: 9. The germline gives CDR1 SNHLY, CDR2 FYNNEI. The CDR3 coding sequence is TGTGCCAGCGGGGTCGGACAGGGAAGCACTGAAGCTTTCTTT. This gives the protein CASGVGQGSTEAFF. Using reference TRBV2 and TRBJ1-1 for the parts outside the CDR3, the full variable domain is EPEVTQTPSHQVTQMGQEVILRCVPISNHLYFYWYRQILGQKVEFLVSFYNNEISEKSEIFDDQFSVERPDGSNFTLKIRSTKLEDSAMYFCASGVGQGSTEAFFGQGTRLTVV.

This clone came up a few times. V gene TRBV19 combines with J gene TRBJ2-3; 9 nucleotides agree with TRBD2. The germline gives CDR1 LNHDA, CDR2 SQIVND (reference sequence). The CDR3 has 14 residues. Trimming took 1 base from V and 11 from J; bases not matched to a gene: 7. CDR3 region: CASSIVLAGMVQYF. The DNA for the CDR3 is TGTGCCAGTAGTATAGTTCTAGCGGGGATGGTGCAGTATTTT. Complete variable domain (other parts from reference TRBV19 and TRBJ2-3): DGGITQSPKYLFRKEGQNVTLSCEQNLNHDAMYWYRQDPGQGLRLIYYSQIVNDFQKGDIAEGYSVSREKKESFPLTVTSAQKNPTAFYLCASSIVLAGMVQYFGPGTRLTVL.

This chain connects TRBV5-6 to TRBJ1-5; a weak D match, TRBD1 (6 bases). The V and J ends lost 3 bases and 9 bases respectively, with 22 bases between them. The CDR3 runs 16 residues. In germline, CDR1 is SGHDT, CDR2 YYEEEE. The CDR3 sequence is CASSSSGGGPSRPQHF. The DNA for the CDR3 is TGTGCCAGCAGCTCCAGTGGGGGCGGCCCCTCACGGCCCCAGCATTTT. The entire variable domain, with the rest obtained from reference TRBV5-6 and TRBJ1-5, is as follows: DAGVTQSPTHLIKTRGQQVTLRCSPKSGHDTVSWYQQALGQGPQFIFQYYEEEERQRGNFPDRFSGHQFPNYSSELNVNALLLGDSALYLCASSSSGGGPSRPQHFGDGTRLSIL.

CDR3 bases: TGCGCCAGCAGCTTGGTAGACTCTGGAAACACCATATATTTT. It specifies CASSLVDSGNTIYF. The rearrangement links TRBV5-1 to TRBJ1-3; no clear D gene. CDR1 and CDR2 from the germline V gene are SGHRS and YFSETQ. Trimming shortened V by 0 bases and J by 0 bases, and 4 bases separated the two germline ends. The CDR3 covers 14 residues.

CDR3 amino acids: CASSLAPMGQGQQPQHF. For the CDR3, the DNA is TGTGCCAGCAGCTTAGCGCCCATGGGACAGGGACAACAGCCCCAGCATTTT. The V and J genes are TRBV7-2 and TRBJ1-5; 9 bases map to TRBD1. The CDR3 is 17 amino acids. Trimming cost V 0 bases and J 7 bases; bases outside gene matches: 10. In germline, CDR1 is SGHTA, CDR2 FQGNSA.

This clone showed up just once. The chain employs TRBV2 and TRBJ1-4; no reliable D call. In germline, CDR1 is SNHLY, CDR2 FYNNEI. The CDR3 runs 17 residues. V lost 4 bases, J lost 2 bases, and 17 bases lay in between. In nucleotides, the CDR3 is TGTGCCAGCAGTGCACCTAAAGGAATGATGACTAATGAAAAACTGTTTTTT. Translating it yields CASSAPKGMMTNEKLFF. Full variable domain (rest looked up from reference TRBV2 and TRBJ1-4): EPEVTQTPSHQVTQMGQEVILRCVPISNHLYFYWYRQILGQKVEFLVSFYNNEISEKSEIFDDQFSVERPDGSNFTLKIRSTKLEDSAMYFCASSAPKGMMTNEKLFFGSGTQLSVL.

The CDR3 spells CASSQAGDIQYF. The DNA of the CDR3 is TGTGCCAGCAGCCAAGCGGGGGACATTCAGTACTTC. V usage is TRBV3-1 (or the pseudogene TRBV3-2) and J usage is TRBJ2-4; TRBD2 might be the D (6 bases). The CDR3 sequence is 12 residues long. CDR1 and CDR2 (germline): LGHDT, YNNKEL (reference sequence). V was shortened by 1 base and J by 8 bases, with 6 bases between the two germline ends.

The chain uses TRBV19 and TRBJ1-6, with D perhaps TRBD1 (5 bases). Deletions cut 1 base from V and 10 bases from J, with 14 bases between. The CDR3 runs 15 residues. The germline CDR1 and CDR2 sequences are LNHDA and SQIVND (reference sequence). For the CDR3, the DNA is TGTGCCAGTAGTATAGTCAGGGTCGATGGGTCACCCCTCCACTTT. Translation: CASSIVRVDGSPLHF.

V gene TRBV15 combines with J gene TRBJ1-2; no clear D. With 0 bases removed from V and 1 base from J, the gap between germline ends came to 3 bases. The V gene's germline CDR1 is LNHNV and CDR2 YYDKDF (reference sequence). This CDR3 has 13 amino acids. The chain's CDR3 is CATSRDGNYGYTF. The CDR3 DNA follows: TGTGCCACCAGCAGAGACGGTAACTATGGCTACACCTTC.

This clone occurred once. The rearrangement uses TRBV28 and TRBJ1-2; no clear D. V was pared by 2 bases and J by 8 bases, with 9 bases between. This CDR3 has 12 residues. The V gene's germline CDR1 is MDHEN and CDR2 SYDVKM. CDR3 sequence reads: CASSLGVKGYTF. The CDR3 nucleotides read TGTGCCAGCAGTTTAGGGGTAAAGGGCTACACCTTC.

This chain uses TRBV2 with TRBJ2-1, with D perhaps being TRBD1 or TRBD2 (7 bases each). The CDR3 contains 12 residues. Germline CDR1 is SNHLY and CDR2 is FYNNEI. V lost 7 bases and J 7 bases, leaving 11 bases between the germline ends. CDR3 amino acids: CASNRGGNEQFF. Here the CDR3 DNA reads TGTGCCAGCAACAGGGGAGGGAATGAGCAGTTCTTC.

DNA of the CDR3: TGTGCCAGCAGCTTCAGCGGGACAGGTGAAAAACTGTTTTTT. Translated: CASSFSGTGEKLFF. This chain joins TRBV9 and TRBJ1-4, with 8 bases aligning to TRBD1. J lost 7 bases, V lost 4 bases, and 6 bases had no gene match. This CDR3 is 14 amino acids long. The V gene's germline CDR1 is SGDLS and CDR2 YYNGEE.

The chain links TRBV19 to TRBJ1-1; 9 bases are shared with TRBD1. The CDR3 sequence is 16 residues long. V dropped 4 bases and J dropped 0; count of bases not matched to a gene: 6. Germline-derived CDR1 and CDR2 are LNHDA and SQIVND (reference sequence). The CDR3 nucleotides are TGTGCCAGTAGTAAAACAGGGGGCCGGGTGAACACTGAAGCTTTCTTT. Translation gives CASSKTGGRVNTEAFF.

This chain uses TRBV5-5 with TRBJ2-6; D is unclear. Germline CDR1 SGHKS, CDR2 YYEKEE (reference sequence). Trimming shortened V by 2 bases and J by 0 bases, and 9 bases separated the two germline ends. This CDR3 comprises 16 residues. CDR3 nucleotides: TGTGCCAGCAGCTTACTTGTAGGCTCTGGGGCCAACGTCCTGACTTTC. Translating gives CASSLLVGSGANVLTF.

CDR3 protein: CASSVMGGDTQYF. As DNA, the CDR3 is TGTGCCAGCAGCGTTATGGGGGGAGATACGCAGTATTTT. This chain connects TRBV9 to TRBJ2-3, with D tentatively TRBD2 (6 bases). The CDR3 has 13 residues. Trimming stripped 2 bases from V and 5 bases from J, with 9 bases between. CDR1 is SGDLS and CDR2 is YYNGEE in the germline V gene.

The rearrangement links TRBV6-4 to TRBJ2-7; 7 nucleotides line up with TRBD1. The CDR3 sequence is 15 residues long. Germline CDR1 MRHNA, CDR2 SNTAGT. V dropped 11 bases and J dropped 0; count of bases not matched to a gene: 13. The CDR3 sequence is CAGPGETGSSYEQYV. CDR3 coding DNA: TGTGCCGGCCCCGGGGAGACAGGGAGCTCCTACGAGCAGTACGTC.

The chain has TRBV6-6 and TRBJ1-6, with D possibly being TRBD1 (6 bases). Germline CDR1 is MNHNY and CDR2 is SVGAGI (reference sequence). V was pared by 6 bases and J by 6 bases, with 21 bases between. The CDR3 length is 17 residues. The DNA for the CDR3 is TGTGCCAGCAGCCGATCCCGGACAGTCGGCCGTAATTCACCCCTCCACTTT. It translates to CASSRSRTVGRNSPLHF.

The chain carries TRBV6-5 and TRBJ2-2; 8 bases match TRBD2. The CDR3 length is 16 residues. Germline trimming cut 0 bases from V and 4 bases from J; bases unmatched to any gene: 4. Germline CDR1 reads MNHEY; CDR2 reads SVGAGI. The CDR3 loop reads CASSYSRGGGTGELFF. In nucleotides, the CDR3 is TGTGCCAGCAGTTACTCTCGGGGGGGAGGCACCGGGGAGCTGTTTTTT.